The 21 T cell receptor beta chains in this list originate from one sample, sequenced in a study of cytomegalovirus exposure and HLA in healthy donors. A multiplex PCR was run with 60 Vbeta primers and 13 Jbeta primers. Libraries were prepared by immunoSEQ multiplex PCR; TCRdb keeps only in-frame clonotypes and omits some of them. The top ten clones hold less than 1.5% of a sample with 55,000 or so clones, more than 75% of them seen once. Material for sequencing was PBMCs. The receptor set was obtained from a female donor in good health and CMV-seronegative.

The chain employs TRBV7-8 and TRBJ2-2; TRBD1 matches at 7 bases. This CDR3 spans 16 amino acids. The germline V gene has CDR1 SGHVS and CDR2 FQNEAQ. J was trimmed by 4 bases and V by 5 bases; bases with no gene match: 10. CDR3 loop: CASSPRRGLGTGELFF. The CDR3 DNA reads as TGTGCCAGCAGCCCCCGAAGGGGGCTAGGCACCGGGGAGCTGTTTTTT. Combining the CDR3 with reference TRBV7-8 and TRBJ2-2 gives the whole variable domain GAGVSQSPRYKVAKRGQDVALRCDPISGHVSLFWYQQALGQGPEFLTYFQNEAQLDKSGLPSDRFFAERPEGSVSTLKIQRTQQEDSAVYLCASSPRRGLGTGELFFGEGSRLTVL.

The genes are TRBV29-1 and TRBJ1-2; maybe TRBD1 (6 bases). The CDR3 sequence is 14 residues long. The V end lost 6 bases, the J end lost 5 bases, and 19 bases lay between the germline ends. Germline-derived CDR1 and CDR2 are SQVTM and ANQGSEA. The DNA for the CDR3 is TGCAGCGTGACCGGGACAAATCCGCGGTATGGCTACACCTTC. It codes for CSVTGTNPRYGYTF. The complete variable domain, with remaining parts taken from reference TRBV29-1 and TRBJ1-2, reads SAVISQKPSRDICQRGTSLTIQCQVDSQVTMMFWYRQQPGQSLTLIATANQGSEATYESGFVIDKFPISRPNLTFSTLTVSNMSPEDSSIYLCSVTGTNPRYGYTFGSGTRLTVV.

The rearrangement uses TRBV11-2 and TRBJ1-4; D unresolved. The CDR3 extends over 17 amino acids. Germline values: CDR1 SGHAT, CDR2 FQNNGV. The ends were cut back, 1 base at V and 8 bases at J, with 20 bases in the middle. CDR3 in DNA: TGTGCCAGCAGCTTAGTCCTTCCGGCAAACCCGGGGGAAAAACTGTTTTTT. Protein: CASSLVLPANPGEKLFF.

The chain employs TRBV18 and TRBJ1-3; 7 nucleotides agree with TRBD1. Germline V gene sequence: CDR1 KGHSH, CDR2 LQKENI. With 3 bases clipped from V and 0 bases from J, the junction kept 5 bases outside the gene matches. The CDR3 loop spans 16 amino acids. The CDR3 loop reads CASSPYRQGSGNTIYF. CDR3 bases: TGTGCCAGCTCACCTTACCGACAGGGCTCTGGAAACACCATATATTTT. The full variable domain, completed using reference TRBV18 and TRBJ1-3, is NAGVMQNPRHLVRRRGQEARLRCSPMKGHSHVYWYRQLPEEGLKFMVYLQKENIIDESGMPKERFSAEFPKEGPSILRIQQVVRGDSAAYFCASSPYRQGSGNTIYFGEGSWLTVV.

The CDR3 DNA reads TGTGCCAGCAGTCCCGGGACAGGTTTCTATGGCTACACCTTC. Its translation: CASSPGTGFYGYTF. This chain links TRBV11-2 with TRBJ1-2, with TRBD1 matching over 8 bases. V shed 6 bases, J shed 4 bases, and the junction held 7 bases outside the gene matches. The CDR3 consists of 14 residues. CDR1 is SGHAT, CDR2 FQNNGV, per germline.

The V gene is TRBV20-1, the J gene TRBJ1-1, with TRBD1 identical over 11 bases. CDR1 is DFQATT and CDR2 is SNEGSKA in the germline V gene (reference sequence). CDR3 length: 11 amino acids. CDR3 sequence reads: CRGTGGTEAFF. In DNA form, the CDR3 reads TGCAGAGGGACAGGGGGCACTGAAGCTTTCTTT.

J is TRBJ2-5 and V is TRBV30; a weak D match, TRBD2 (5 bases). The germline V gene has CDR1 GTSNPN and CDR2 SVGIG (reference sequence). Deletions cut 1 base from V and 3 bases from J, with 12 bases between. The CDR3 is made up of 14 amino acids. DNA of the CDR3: TGTGCCTGGAGTGGAGGGAACTGGAAAGAGACCCAGTACTTC. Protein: CAWSGGNWKETQYF.

In nucleotides, the CDR3 is TGCGCCAGCAGCCAAGCTCCCCGACTAGCGGGGCGCACAGATACGCAGTATTTT. Its protein is CASSQAPRLAGRTDTQYF. The rearrangement uses TRBV4-3 and TRBJ2-3, with 11 bases fitting TRBD2. Germline values: CDR1 LGHNA, CDR2 YSLEER. The V and J ends lost 1 base and 1 base, in that order; junction bases with no gene match: 7. CDR3 length: 18 amino acids.

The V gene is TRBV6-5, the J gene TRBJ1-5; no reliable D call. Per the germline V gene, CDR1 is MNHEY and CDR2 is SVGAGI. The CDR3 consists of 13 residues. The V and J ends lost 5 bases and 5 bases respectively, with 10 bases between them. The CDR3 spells CASSRGVYQPQHF. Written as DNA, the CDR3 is TGTGCCAGCAGTCGCGGGGTGTATCAGCCCCAGCATTTT.

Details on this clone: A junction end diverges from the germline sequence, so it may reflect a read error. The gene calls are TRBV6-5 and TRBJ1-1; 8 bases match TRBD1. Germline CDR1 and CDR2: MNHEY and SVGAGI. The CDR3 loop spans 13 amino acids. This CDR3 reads CVSSYSGGQGAFF. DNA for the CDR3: TGTGTCAGCAGTTACTCAGGGGGCCAAGGAGCTTTCTTT.

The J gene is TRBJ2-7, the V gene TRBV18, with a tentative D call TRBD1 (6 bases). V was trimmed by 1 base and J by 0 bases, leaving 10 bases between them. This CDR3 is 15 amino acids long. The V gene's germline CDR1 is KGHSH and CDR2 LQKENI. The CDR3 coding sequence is TGTGCCAGCTCACCACGGACAGTGATCTCCTACGAGCAGTACTTC. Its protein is CASSPRTVISYEQYF.

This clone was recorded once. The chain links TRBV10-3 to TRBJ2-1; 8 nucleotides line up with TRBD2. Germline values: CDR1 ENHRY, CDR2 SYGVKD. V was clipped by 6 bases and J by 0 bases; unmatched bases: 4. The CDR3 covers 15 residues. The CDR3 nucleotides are TGTGCCATCAGCCAGCGGGGGAGCTCCTACAATGAGCAGTTCTTC. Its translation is CAISQRGSSYNEQFF.

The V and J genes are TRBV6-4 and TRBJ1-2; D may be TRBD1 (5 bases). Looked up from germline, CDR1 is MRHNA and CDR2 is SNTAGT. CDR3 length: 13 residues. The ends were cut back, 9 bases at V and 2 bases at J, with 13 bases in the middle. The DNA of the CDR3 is TGTGCCAGTCAGTCCCCAGGGAACTATGGCTACACCTTC. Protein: CASQSPGNYGYTF.

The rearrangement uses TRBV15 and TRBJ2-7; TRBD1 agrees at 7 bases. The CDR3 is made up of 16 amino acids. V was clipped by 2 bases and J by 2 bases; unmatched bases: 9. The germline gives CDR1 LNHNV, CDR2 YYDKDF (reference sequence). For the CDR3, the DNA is TGTGCCACCAGCAGACAAAGACAGGGTTCGGCCTACGAGCAGTACTTC. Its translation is CATSRQRQGSAYEQYF.

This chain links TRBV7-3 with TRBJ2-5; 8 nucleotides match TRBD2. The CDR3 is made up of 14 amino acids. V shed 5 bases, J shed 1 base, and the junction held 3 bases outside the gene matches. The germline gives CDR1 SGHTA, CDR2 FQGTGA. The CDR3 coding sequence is TGTGCCAGCAGCCCCGGGGGGGGCCAAGAGACCCAGTACTTC. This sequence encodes CASSPGGGQETQYF.

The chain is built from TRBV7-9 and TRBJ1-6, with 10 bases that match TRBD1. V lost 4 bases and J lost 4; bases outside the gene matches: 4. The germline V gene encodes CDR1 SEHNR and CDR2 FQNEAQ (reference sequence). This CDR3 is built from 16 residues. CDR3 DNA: TGTGCCAGCAGCTCGGGACAGGGGTTTTATAATTCACCCCTCCACTTT. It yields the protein CASSSGQGFYNSPLHF.

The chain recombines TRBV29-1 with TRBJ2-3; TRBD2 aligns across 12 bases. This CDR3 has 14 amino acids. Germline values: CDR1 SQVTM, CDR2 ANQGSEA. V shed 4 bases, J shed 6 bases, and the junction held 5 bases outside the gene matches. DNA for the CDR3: TGCAGCGTTGCCCGGACTAGCGGGGTCGATACGCAGTATTTT. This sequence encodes CSVARTSGVDTQYF.

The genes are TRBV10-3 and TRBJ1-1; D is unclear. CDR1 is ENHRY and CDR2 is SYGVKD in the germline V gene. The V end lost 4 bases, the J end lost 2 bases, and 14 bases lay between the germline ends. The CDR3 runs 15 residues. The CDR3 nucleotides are TGTGCCATCAGTGCCGGCCTCGAGACAAACACTGAAGCTTTCTTT. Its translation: CAISAGLETNTEAFF.

CDR3 sequence: CASSQDPEQGSYEQYF. The CDR3 DNA reads TGCGCCAGCAGCCAAGATCCGGAACAGGGTTCCTACGAGCAGTACTTC. The V and J genes are TRBV4-1 and TRBJ2-7; a weak D match, TRBD1 (6 bases). This CDR3 spans 16 amino acids. V lost 0 bases and J 1 base, leaving 13 bases between the germline ends. Germline lookup yields CDR1 MGHRA and CDR2 YSYEKL.

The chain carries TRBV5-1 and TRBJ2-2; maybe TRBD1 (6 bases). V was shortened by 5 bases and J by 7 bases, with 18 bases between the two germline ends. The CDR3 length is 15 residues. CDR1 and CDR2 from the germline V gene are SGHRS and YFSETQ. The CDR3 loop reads CASSNPGTQNGELFF. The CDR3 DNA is TGCGCCAGCAGTAACCCCGGGACACAGAACGGGGAGCTGTTTTTT. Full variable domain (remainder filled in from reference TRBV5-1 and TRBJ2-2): KAGVTQTPRYLIKTRGQQVTLSCSPISGHRSVSWYQQTPGQGLQFLFEYFSETQRNKGNFPGRFSGRQFSNSRSEMNVSTLELGDSALYLCASSNPGTQNGELFFGEGSRLTVL.

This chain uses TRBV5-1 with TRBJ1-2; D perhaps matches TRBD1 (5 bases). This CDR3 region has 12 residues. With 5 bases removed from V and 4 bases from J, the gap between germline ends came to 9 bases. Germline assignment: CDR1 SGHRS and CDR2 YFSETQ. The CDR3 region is CASRPDSYGYTF. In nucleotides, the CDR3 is TGCGCCAGCAGGCCAGACAGCTATGGCTACACCTTC.